Listed here is a single T cell receptor beta chain. Its antigen is unidentified. The sample is drawn from a study of T-cell memory formation after mild COVID-19. Whole-study context: In these data, TCR clusters were largely donor specific.

Broader study findings: Clones that contracted clustered mainly in CM and EM if CD4+ and in EMRA if CD8+. The authors did not confirm SARS-CoV-2 specificity of second-wave clones peaking day 37. CD4/CD8 balance held among clones contracting day 15 to 85, and later expanders leaned CD4+.

TCRdb reprocessed the 5' RACE reads with MiXCR, giving one entry per CDR3 protein. The repertoire holds around 420,000 distinct CDR3 sequences, with approximately 24% as singletons. After removal of 6 bases from V and 1 base from J, the junction contained 12 bases not matched to a gene. Germline CDR1 reads LGHNA; CDR2 reads YNFKEQ. The CDR3 has 18 amino acids. The TCR comes from an adult woman who had mild COVID-19 (a few samples of this study predate the infection). Cell type and time point are not known. The chain carries TRBV4-2 and TRBJ2-5, with 12 bases aligning to TRBD2. Sequencing input: PBMCs or a T cell subset sorted from them (not recorded which). In DNA, the CDR3 is TGTGCCAGCAGACCGACTAGCGGGGGCCACATAGTCCAAGAGACCCAGTACTTC. This encodes CASRPTSGGHIVQETQYF.